This T cell receptor (beta chain) was retrieved from a study of blood T cell repertoires in COVID-19. Across the study: Samples of COVID-19 (acute and convalescent) were obtained from the United States, Italy and Spain.

Authors' methods: Estimation of nucleated cell counts relied on the amplification of reference gene primers. The assay was immunoSEQ multiplex PCR, and TCRdb's table has in-frame clones only and misses some. V and J calls and clone size follow that table, whereas D and trimming were derived from the DNA. The sample shows about 250,000 clones, more than 60% of them seen only once. The sequence was obtained from a woman in her thirties or forties with active or convalescent COVID-19. The specimen sequenced was peripheral blood.

The CDR3: CASSSTSSAGELFF. CDR3 bases: TGTGCCAGCAGCTCGACTTCCTCGGCCGGGGAGCTGTTTTTT. The chain has TRBV9 and TRBJ2-2; D gene unclear. Germline V CDR1 and CDR2: SGDLS, YYNGEE. The CDR3 extends over 14 amino acids. V was shortened by 4 bases and J by 6 bases, with 13 bases between the two germline ends.